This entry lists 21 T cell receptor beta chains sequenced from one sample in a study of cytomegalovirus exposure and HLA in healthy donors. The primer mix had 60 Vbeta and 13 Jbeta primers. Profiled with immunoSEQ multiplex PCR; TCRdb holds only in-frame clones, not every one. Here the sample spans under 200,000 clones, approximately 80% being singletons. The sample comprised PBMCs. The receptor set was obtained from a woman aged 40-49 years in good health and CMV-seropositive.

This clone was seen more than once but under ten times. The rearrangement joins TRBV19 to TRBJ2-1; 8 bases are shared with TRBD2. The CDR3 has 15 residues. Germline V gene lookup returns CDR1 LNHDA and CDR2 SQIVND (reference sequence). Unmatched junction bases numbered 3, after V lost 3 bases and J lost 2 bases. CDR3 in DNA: TGTGCCAGTAGTATCGGGGGGGGCCCCTACAATGAGCAGTTCTTC. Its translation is CASSIGGGPYNEQFF.

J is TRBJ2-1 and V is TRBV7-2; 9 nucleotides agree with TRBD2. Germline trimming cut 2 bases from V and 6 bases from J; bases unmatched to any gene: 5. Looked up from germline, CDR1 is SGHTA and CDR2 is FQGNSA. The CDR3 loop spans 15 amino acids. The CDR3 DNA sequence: TGTGCCAGCAGCTTATGGGCTAGCGGGACCAATGAGCAGTTCTTC. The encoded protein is CASSLWASGTNEQFF.

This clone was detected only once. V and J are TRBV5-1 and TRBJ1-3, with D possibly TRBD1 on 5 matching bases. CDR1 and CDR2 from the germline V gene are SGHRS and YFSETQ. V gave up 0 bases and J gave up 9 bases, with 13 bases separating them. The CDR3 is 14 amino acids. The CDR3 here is CASSLEGERGTIYF. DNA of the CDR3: TGCGCCAGCAGCTTGGAAGGGGAAAGGGGCACCATATATTTT.

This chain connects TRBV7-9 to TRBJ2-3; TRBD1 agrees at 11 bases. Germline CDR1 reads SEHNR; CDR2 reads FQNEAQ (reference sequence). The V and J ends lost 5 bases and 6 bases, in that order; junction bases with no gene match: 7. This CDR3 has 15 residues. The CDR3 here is CASSALGQGADTQYF. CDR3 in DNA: TGTGCCAGCAGCGCCTTAGGACAGGGGGCTGATACGCAGTATTTT.

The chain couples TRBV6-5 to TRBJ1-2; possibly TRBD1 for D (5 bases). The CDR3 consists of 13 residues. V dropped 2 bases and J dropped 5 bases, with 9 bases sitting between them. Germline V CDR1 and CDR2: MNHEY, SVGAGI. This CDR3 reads CASSYDRQYGYTF. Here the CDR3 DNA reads TGTGCCAGCAGTTACGATCGACAGTATGGCTACACCTTC.

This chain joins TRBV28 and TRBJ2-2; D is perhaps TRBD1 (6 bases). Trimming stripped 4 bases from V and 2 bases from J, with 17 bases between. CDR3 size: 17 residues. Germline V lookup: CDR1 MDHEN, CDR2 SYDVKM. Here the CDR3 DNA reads TGTGCCAGCAGTTCCTCCCGCAGGGGCGCTAACACCGGGGAGCTGTTTTTT. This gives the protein CASSSSRRGANTGELFF.

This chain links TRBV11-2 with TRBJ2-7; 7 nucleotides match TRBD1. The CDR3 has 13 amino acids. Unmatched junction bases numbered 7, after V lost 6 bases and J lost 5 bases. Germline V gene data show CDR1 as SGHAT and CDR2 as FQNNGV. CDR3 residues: CASRPQGEDEQYF. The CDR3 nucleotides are TGTGCCAGCAGACCCCAGGGGGAAGACGAGCAGTACTTC.

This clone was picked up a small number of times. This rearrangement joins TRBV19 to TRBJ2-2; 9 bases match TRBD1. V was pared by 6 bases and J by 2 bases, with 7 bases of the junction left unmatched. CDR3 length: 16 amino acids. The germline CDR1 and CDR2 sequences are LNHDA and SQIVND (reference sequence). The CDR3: CASRTRTGVNTGELFF. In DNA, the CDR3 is TGTGCCAGTAGGACCCGGACAGGGGTTAACACCGGGGAGCTGTTTTTT.

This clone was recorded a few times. CDR3 protein: CASSSSGTTNTEAFF. The CDR3 DNA reads TGTGCCAGCAGCTCTTCCGGGACAACGAACACTGAAGCTTTCTTT. This chain links TRBV7-9 with TRBJ1-1, with D tentatively TRBD1 (6 bases). In germline, CDR1 is SEHNR, CDR2 FQNEAQ (reference sequence). The CDR3 runs 15 residues. V was cut by 4 bases and J by 1 base, with 13 bases left in between.

The DNA of the CDR3 is TGTGCCAGCGCCAGCGGAGGTTCGTACACTGAAGCTTTCTTT. This translates into CASASGGSYTEAFF. J is TRBJ1-1 and V is TRBV7-9; no clear D gene. Per the germline V gene, CDR1 is SEHNR and CDR2 is FQNEAQ (reference sequence). Trimming stripped 8 bases from V and 3 bases from J, with 16 bases between. This CDR3 is built from 14 residues.

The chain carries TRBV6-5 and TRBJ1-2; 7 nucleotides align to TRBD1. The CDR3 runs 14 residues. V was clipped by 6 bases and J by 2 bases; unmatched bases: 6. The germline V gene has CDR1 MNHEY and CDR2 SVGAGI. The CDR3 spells CASRRGRENYGYTF. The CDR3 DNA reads TGTGCCAGCAGGAGGGGGCGGGAAAACTATGGCTACACCTTC.

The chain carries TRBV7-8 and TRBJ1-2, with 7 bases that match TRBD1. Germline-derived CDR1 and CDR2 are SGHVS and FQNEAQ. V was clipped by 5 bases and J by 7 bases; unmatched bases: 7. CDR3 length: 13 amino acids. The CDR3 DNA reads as TGTGCCAGCAGCGCTAGACAGGGTGCTGGCTACACCTTC. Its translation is CASSARQGAGYTF.

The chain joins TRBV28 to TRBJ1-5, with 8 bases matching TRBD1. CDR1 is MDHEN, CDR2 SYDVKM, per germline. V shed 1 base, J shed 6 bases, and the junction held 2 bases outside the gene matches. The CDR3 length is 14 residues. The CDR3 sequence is CASSLSGGFQPQHF. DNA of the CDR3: TGTGCCAGCAGTTTATCAGGGGGCTTTCAGCCCCAGCATTTT.

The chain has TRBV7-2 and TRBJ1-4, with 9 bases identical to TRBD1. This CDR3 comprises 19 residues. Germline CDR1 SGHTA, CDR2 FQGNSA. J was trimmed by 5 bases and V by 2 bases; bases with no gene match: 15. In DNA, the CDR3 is TGTGCCAGCAGCTTATACCTCGGGACAGGGCAACTTAAGAATGAAAAACTGTTTTTT. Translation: CASSLYLGTGQLKNEKLFF.

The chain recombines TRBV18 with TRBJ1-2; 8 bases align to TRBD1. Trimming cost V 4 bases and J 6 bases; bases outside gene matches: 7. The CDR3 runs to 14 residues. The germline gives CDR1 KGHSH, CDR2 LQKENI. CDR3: CASSRDRKRDGYTF. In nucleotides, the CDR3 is TGTGCCAGCTCACGGGACAGGAAGAGGGATGGCTACACCTTC.

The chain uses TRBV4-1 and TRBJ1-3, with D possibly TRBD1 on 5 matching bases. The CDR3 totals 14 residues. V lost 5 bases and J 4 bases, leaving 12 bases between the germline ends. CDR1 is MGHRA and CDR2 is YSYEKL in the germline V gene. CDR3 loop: CASSSPGRGNTIYF. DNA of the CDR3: TGCGCCAGCAGCTCTCCAGGGCGAGGAAACACCATATATTTT.

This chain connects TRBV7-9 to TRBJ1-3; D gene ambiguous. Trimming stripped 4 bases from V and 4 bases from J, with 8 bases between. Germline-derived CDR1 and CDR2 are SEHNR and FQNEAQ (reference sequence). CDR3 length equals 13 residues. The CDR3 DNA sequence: TGTGCCAGCAGCTCATATACAGGAAACACCATATATTTT. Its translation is CASSSYTGNTIYF.

DNA for the CDR3: TGCGCCAGCAGCAGAACTAGCGGGAGACCCTTGGGGACCCAGTACTTC. Translated: CASSRTSGRPLGTQYF. This chain joins TRBV5-1 and TRBJ2-5, with 11 bases that match TRBD2. CDR3 length equals 16 residues. CDR1 is SGHRS and CDR2 is YFSETQ in the germline V gene. The V gene end was trimmed by 4 bases and the J gene end by 7 bases; junction bases not matched to a gene: 12.

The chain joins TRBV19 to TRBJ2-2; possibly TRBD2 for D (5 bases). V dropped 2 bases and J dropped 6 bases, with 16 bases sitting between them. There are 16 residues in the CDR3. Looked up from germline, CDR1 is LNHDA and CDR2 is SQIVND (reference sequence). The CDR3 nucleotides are TGTGCCAGTAGTATAAAGCGGCAGACCCACGCCGGGGAGCTGTTTTTT. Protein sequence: CASSIKRQTHAGELFF.

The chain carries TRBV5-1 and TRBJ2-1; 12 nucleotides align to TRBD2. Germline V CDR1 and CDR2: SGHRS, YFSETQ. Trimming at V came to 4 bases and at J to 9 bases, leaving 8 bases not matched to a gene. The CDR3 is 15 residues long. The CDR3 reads CASSLLAGGPGEQFF. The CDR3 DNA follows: TGCGCCAGCAGCCTTCTAGCGGGAGGGCCGGGTGAGCAGTTCTTC. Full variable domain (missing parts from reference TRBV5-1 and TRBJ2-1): KAGVTQTPRYLIKTRGQQVTLSCSPISGHRSVSWYQQTPGQGLQFLFEYFSETQRNKGNFPGRFSGRQFSNSRSEMNVSTLELGDSALYLCASSLLAGGPGEQFFGPGTRLTVL.

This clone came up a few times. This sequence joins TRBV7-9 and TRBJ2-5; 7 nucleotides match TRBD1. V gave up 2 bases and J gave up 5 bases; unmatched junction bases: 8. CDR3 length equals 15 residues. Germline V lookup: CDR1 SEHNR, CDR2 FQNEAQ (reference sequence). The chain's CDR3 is CASSLIRGGVETQYF. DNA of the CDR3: TGTGCCAGCAGCTTAATTAGAGGGGGCGTTGAGACCCAGTACTTC.